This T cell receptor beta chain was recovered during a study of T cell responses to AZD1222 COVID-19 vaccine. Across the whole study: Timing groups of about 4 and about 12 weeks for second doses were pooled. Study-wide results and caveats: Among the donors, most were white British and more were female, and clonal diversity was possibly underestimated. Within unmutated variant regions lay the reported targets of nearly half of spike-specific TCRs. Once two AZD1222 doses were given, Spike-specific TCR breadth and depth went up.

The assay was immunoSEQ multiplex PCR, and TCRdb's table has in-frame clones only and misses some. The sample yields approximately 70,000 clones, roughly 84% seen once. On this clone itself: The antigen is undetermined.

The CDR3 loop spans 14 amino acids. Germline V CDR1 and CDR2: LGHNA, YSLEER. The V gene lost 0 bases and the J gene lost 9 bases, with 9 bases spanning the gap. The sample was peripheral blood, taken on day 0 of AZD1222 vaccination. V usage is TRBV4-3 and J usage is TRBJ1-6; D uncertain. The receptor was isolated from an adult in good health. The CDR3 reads CASSQEALFSPLHF. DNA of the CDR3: TGCGCCAGCAGCCAAGAAGCACTATTTTCACCCCTCCACTTT.